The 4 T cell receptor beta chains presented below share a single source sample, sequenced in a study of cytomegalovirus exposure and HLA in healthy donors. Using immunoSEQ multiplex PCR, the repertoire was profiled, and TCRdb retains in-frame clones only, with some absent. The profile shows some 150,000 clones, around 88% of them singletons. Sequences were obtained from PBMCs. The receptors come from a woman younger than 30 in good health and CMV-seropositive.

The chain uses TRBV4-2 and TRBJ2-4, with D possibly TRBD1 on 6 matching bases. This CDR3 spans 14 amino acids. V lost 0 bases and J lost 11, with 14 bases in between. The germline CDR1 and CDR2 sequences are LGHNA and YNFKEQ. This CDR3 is CASSQDQGNPLQYF. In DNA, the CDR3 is TGTGCCAGCAGCCAAGATCAGGGGAACCCTCTTCAGTACTTC.

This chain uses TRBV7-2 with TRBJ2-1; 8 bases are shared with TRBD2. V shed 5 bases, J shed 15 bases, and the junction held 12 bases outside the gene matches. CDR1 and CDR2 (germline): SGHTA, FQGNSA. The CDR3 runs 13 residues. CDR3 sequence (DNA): TGTGCCAGCAGCCCACCCTCGGGGGGGGTTCCGTTCTTC. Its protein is CASSPPSGGVPFF.

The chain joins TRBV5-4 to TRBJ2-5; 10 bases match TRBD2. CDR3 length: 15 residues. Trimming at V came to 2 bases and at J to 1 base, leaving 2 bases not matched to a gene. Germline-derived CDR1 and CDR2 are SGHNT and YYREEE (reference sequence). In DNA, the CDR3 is TGTGCCAGCAGCTTAGCGGGGGGGTTCCAAGAGACCCAGTACTTC. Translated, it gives CASSLAGGFQETQYF.

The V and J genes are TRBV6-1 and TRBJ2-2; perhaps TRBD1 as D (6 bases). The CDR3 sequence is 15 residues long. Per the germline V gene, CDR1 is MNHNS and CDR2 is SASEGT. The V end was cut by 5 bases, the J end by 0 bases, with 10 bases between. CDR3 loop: CASSSGTTNTGELFF. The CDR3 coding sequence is TGTGCCAGCAGTTCGGGGACAACGAACACCGGGGAGCTGTTTTTT.